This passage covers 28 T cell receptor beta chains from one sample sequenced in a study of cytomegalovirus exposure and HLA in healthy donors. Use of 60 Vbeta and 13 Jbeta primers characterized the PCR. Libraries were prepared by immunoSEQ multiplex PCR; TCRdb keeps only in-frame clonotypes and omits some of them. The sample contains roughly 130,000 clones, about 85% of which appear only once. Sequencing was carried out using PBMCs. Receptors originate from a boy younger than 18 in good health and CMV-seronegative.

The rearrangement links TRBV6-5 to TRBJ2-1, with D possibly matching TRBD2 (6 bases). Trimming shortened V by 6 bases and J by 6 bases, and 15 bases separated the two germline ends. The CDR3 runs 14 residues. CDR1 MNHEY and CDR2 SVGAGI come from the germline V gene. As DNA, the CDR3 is TGTGCCAGCAGACCGGGAGTACGAGTCAATGAGCAGTTCTTC. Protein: CASRPGVRVNEQFF.

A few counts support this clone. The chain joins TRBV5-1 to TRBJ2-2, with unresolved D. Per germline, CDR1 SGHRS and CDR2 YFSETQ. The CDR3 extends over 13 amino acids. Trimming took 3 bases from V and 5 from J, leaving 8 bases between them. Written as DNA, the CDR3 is TGCGCCAGCAGCTCCCTATCTACCGGGGAGCTGTTTTTT. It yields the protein CASSSLSTGELFF.

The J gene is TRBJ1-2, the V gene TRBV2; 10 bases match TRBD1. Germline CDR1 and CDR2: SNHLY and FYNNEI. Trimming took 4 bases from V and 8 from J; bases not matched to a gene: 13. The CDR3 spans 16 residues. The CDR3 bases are TGTGCCAGCAGTGGGTCTAAGACAGGGGGCGATGACGGCTACACCTTC. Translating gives CASSGSKTGGDDGYTF.

CDR3 nucleotide sequence: TGTGCCAGCAGCTCCTTCCAGGGGAATTCCTACGAGCAGTACTTC. As protein: CASSSFQGNSYEQYF. The chain has TRBV7-8 and TRBJ2-7, with TRBD1 as a possible D gene (6 bases). Trimming left V 4 bases short and J 1 base short, with 14 bases between. There are 15 residues in the CDR3. Germline loops: CDR1 SGHVS, CDR2 FQNEAQ.

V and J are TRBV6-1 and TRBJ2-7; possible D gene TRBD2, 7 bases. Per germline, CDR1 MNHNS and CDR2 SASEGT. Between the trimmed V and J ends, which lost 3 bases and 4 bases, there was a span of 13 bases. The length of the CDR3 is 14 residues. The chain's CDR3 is CASSEGGLLYEQYF. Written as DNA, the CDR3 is TGTGCCAGCAGTGAGGGGGGGCTGTTATACGAGCAGTACTTC.

For the CDR3, the DNA is TGCGCCAGCAGCCAAGACACAGTTGCGGACAGGGGATACAATGAGCAGTTCTTC. Its translation is CASSQDTVADRGYNEQFF. This chain joins TRBV4-3 and TRBJ2-1; TRBD1 matches 9 bases. From germline, CDR1 is LGHNA and CDR2 YSLEER. The CDR3 spans 18 residues. Trimming at V came to 0 bases and at J to 4 bases, leaving 10 bases not matched to a gene.

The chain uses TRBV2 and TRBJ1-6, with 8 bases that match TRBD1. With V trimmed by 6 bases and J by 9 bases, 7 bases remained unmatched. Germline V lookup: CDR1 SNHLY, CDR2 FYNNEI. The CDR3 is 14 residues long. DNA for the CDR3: TGTGCCAGCAGGGACAGGGAGGGTGTTTCACCCCTCCACTTT. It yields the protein CASRDREGVSPLHF.

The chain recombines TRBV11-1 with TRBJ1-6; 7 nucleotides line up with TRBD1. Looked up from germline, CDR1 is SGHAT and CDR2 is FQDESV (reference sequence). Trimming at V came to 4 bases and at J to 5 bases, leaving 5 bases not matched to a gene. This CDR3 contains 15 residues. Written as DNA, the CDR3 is TGTGCCAGCAGCTCGCAGGACAGGAATAATTCACCCCTCCACTTT. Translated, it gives CASSSQDRNNSPLHF. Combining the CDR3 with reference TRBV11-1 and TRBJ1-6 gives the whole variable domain EAEVAQSPRYKITEKSQAVAFWCDPISGHATLYWYRQILGQGPELLVQFQDESVVDDSQLPKDRFSAERLKGVDSTLKIQPAELGDSAMYLCASSSQDRNNSPLHFGNGTRLTVT.

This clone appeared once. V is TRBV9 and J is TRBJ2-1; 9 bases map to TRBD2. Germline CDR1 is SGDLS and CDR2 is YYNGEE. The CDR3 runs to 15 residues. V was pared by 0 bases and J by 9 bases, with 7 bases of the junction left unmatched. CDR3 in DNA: TGTGCCAGCAGCGTAGACAGCGGGGGGATCACTGAGCAGTTCTTC. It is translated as CASSVDSGGITEQFF.

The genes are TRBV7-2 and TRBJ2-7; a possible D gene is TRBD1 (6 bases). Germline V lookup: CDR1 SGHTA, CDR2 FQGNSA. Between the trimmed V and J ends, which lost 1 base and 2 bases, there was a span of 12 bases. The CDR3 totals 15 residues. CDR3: CASSLGFRGTYEQYF. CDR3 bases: TGTGCCAGCAGCTTAGGCTTTAGGGGGACCTACGAGCAGTACTTC.

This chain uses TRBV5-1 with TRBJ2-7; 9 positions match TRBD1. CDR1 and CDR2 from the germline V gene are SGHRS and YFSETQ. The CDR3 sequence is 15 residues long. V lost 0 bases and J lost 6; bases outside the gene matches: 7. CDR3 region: CASSLGNRGPSEQYF. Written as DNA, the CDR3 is TGCGCCAGCAGCTTGGGAAACAGGGGGCCTTCCGAGCAGTACTTC.

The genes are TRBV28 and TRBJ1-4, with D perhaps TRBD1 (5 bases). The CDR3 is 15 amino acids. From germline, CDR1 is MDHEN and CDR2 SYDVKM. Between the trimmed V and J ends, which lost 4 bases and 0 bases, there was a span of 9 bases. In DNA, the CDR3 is TGTGCCAGCAGTTCACAAGGGGCAACTAATGAAAAACTGTTTTTT. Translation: CASSSQGATNEKLFF.

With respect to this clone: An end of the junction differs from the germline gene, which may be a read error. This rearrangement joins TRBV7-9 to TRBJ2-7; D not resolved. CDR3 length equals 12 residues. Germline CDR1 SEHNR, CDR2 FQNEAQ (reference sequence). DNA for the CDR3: TGTTCCAGCAGCTTAGGCGGCTACGAGCAGTACTTC. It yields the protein CSSSLGGYEQYF.

Here the CDR3 reads CASGLVLRDRMNTEAFF. The CDR3 nucleotides are TGTGCTAGTGGTTTGGTCCTCCGGGACAGGATGAACACTGAAGCTTTCTTT. The gene calls are TRBV12-5 and TRBJ1-1, with 8 nucleotides matching TRBD1. The CDR3 consists of 17 residues. The V gene end was trimmed by 0 bases and the J gene end by 0 bases; junction bases not matched to a gene: 6. Germline CDR1 and CDR2: LGHNT and FRNRAP.

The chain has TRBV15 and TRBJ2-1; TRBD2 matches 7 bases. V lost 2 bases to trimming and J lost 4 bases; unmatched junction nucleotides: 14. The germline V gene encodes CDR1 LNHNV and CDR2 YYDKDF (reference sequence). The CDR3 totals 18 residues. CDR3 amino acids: CATSRSSHGGRSYNEQFF. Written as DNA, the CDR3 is TGTGCCACCAGCAGATCCTCTCACGGCGGGAGATCTTACAATGAGCAGTTCTTC.

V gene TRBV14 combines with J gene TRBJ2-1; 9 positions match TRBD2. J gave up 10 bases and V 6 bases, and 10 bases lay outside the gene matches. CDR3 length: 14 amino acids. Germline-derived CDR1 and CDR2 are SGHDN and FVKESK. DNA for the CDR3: TGTGCCAGCAGTTTGCGGGAGGGCCGAGGGGAGCAGTTCTTC. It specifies CASSLREGRGEQFF.

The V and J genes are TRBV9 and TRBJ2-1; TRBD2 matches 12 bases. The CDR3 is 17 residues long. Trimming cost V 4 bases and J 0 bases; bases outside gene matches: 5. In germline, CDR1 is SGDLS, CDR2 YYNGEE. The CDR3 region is CASSPRLAGVSYNEQFF. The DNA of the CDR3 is TGTGCCAGCAGCCCGCGACTAGCGGGAGTCTCCTACAATGAGCAGTTCTTC.

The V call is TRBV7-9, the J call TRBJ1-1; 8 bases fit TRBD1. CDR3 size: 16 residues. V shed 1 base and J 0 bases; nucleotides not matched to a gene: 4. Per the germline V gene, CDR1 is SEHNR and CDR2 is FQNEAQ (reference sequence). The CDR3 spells CASSLGQGAVNTEAFF. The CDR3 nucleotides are TGTGCCAGCAGCTTAGGGCAGGGGGCTGTGAACACTGAAGCTTTCTTT.

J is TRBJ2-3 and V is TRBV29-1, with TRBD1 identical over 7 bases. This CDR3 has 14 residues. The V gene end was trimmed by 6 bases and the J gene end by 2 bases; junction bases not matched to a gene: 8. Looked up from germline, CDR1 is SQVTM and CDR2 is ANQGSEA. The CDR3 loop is CSVIRDSLTDTQYF. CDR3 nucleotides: TGCAGCGTCATCCGGGACAGCCTCACAGATACGCAGTATTTT.

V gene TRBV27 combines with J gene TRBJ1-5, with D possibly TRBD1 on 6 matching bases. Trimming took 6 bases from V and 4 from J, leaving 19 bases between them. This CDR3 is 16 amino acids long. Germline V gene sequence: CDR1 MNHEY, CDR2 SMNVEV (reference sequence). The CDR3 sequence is CASRRTVGDGNQPQHF. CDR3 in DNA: TGTGCCAGCAGACGGACAGTCGGGGACGGGAATCAGCCCCAGCATTTT.

DNA of the CDR3: TGTGCCTGGAGTGTAACAGGGAGTACCTACGAGCAGTACTTC. It translates to CAWSVTGSTYEQYF. This chain connects TRBV30 to TRBJ2-7, with D possibly matching TRBD1 (6 bases). The CDR3 runs to 14 residues. Germline CDR1 GTSNPN, CDR2 SVGIG (reference sequence). V lost 0 bases and J lost 2, with 11 bases in between. The full variable domain, rest sourced from reference TRBV30 and TRBJ2-7, is SQTIHQWPATLVQPVGSPLSLECTVEGTSNPNLYWYRQAAGRGLQLLFYSVGIGQISSEVPQNLSASRPQDRQFILSSKKLLLSDSGFYLCAWSVTGSTYEQYFGPGTRLTVT.

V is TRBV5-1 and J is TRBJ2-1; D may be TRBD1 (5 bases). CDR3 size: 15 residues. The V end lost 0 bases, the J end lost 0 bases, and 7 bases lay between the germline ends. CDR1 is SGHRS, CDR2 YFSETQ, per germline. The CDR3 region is CASSLDDSSYNEQFF. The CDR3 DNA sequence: TGCGCCAGCAGCTTGGACGACAGCTCCTACAATGAGCAGTTCTTC.

The CDR3 DNA sequence: TGCGCCAGCAGCCAAGTGACTAGCGGGATTGGGGGAGATACGCAGTATTTT. This translates into CASSQVTSGIGGDTQYF. The genes are TRBV4-1 and TRBJ2-3; TRBD2 matches 11 bases. Germline lookup yields CDR1 MGHRA and CDR2 YSYEKL. The CDR3 spans 17 residues. The J segment lost 5 bases and the V segment lost 1 base, leaving 8 bases of the junction unmatched.

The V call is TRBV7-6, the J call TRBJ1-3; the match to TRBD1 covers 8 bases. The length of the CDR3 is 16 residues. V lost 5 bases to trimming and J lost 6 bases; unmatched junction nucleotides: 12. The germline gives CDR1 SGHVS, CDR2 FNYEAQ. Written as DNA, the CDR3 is TGTGCCAGCAGCGCCAGCCGACAGGGGTCTTTAAACACCATATATTTT. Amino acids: CASSASRQGSLNTIYF.

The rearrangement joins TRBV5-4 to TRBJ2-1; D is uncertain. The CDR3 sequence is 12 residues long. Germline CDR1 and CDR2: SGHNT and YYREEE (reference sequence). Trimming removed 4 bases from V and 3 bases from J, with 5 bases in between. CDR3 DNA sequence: TGTGCCAGCAGCCCAGACTACAATGAGCAGTTCTTC. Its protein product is CASSPDYNEQFF.

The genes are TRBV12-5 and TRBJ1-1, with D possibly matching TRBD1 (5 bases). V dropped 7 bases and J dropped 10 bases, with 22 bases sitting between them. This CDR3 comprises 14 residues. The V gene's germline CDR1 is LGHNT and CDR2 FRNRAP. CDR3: CASAESGRARGAFF. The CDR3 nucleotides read TGTGCTAGTGCCGAATCGGGCAGGGCACGTGGAGCTTTCTTT.

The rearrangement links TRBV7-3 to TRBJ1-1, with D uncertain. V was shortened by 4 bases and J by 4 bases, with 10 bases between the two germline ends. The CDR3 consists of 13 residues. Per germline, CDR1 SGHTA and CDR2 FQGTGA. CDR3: CASSWSGITEAFF. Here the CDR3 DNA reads TGTGCCAGCAGCTGGTCGGGGATCACTGAAGCTTTCTTT. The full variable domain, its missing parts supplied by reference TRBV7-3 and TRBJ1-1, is GAGVSQTPSNKVTEKGKYVELRCDPISGHTALYWYRQSLGQGPEFLIYFQGTGAADDSGLPNDRFFAVRPEGSVSTLKIQRTERGDSAVYLCASSWSGITEAFFGQGTRLTVV.

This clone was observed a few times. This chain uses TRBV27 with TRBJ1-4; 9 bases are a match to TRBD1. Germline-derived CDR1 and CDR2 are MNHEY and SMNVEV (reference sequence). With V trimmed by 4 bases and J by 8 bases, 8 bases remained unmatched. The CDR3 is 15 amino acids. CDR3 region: CASSYSGTGPEKLFF. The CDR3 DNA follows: TGTGCCAGCAGTTACTCCGGGACAGGGCCGGAAAAACTGTTTTTT. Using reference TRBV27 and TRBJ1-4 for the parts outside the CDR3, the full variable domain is EAQVTQNPRYLITVTGKKLTVTCSQNMNHEYMSWYRQDPGLGLRQIYYSMNVEVTDKGDVPEGYKVSRKEKRNFPLILESPSPNQTSLYFCASSYSGTGPEKLFFGSGTQLSVL.